This T cell receptor (beta chain) was identified in a study of long-term antiretroviral therapy in people with HIV. With survey level as its setting, the immunoSEQ assay was v3.0. Profiling relied on immunoSEQ multiplex PCR, and the TCRdb table lists in-frame clones only, not all of them. The repertoire includes 8,400 or so clones, about four fifths of them detected once, and about a tenth sits in the top ten. Among participants with HIV, every one received treatment in the United States. Sample: unsorted PBMCs, taken 0.3 years before starting antiretroviral therapy. The TCR sequence derives from a young man with HIV.

The CDR3 nucleotides are TGTGCCAGCAGCTTCGGGACAGCGGAGGAGACCCAGTACTTC. As protein: CASSFGTAEETQYF. This chain links TRBV9 with TRBJ2-5; TRBD1 agrees at 7 bases. The CDR3 extends over 14 amino acids. Germline loops: CDR1 SGDLS, CDR2 YYNGEE. Unmatched junction bases numbered 8, after V lost 4 bases and J lost 5 bases.